The 14 T cell receptor beta chains listed next were all sequenced from one sample in a study of PD-L1 blockade in urothelial cancer. The data were produced by immunoSEQ multiplex PCR, yet TCRdb's version contains in-frame clones alone and is incomplete. Of about 63,000 clones listed, around 81% were seen once; the top ten hold 4.5% to 6%. Time point meaning: pretreatment peripheral blood. The starting material was PBMCs, obtained around atezolizumab (anti-PD-L1) treatment. Source of these receptors: a man aged 65-85 years with urothelial cancer.

The chain has TRBV6-1 and TRBJ1-1; possibly TRBD1 for D (6 bases). Trimming cost V 2 bases and J 3 bases, with 10 bases left between them. This CDR3 has 14 residues. CDR1 and CDR2 (germline): MNHNS, SASEGT. The CDR3 DNA follows: TGTGCCAGCAGTGAATTTGGGGGCGACACTGAAGCTTTCTTT. Its protein is CASSEFGGDTEAFF.

The chain has TRBV5-1 and TRBJ2-1, with D possibly matching TRBD2 (7 bases). CDR3 size: 14 residues. V gave up 2 bases and J gave up 7 bases, with 13 bases separating them. Looked up from germline, CDR1 is SGHRS and CDR2 is YFSETQ. CDR3 sequence: CASSFRGADNEQFF. CDR3 DNA: TGCGCCAGCAGCTTCCGGGGGGCGGATAATGAGCAGTTCTTC.

V usage is TRBV5-5 and J usage is TRBJ1-3; TRBD1 might be the D (6 bases). This CDR3 has 15 amino acids. Germline lookup yields CDR1 SGHKS and CDR2 YYEKEE (reference sequence). V was pared by 4 bases and J by 7 bases, with 18 bases between. The CDR3 region has the DNA TGTGCCAGCAGCCCTAGGGGGGGAACGATCAACACCATATATTTT. Protein sequence: CASSPRGGTINTIYF.

The genes are TRBV6-5 and TRBJ2-3, with 7 bases identical to TRBD1. The V and J ends lost 0 bases and 2 bases, in that order; junction bases with no gene match: 5. The CDR3 covers 16 residues. The V gene's germline CDR1 is MNHEY and CDR2 SVGAGI. The CDR3 loop reads CASSYSNRGTTDTQYF. The CDR3 nucleotides read TGTGCCAGCAGTTACTCGAACAGGGGTACCACAGATACGCAGTATTTT.

A single count supports this clone. Here the CDR3 reads CASSAQGGQPQHF. DNA of the CDR3: TGCGCCAGCAGCGCCCAGGGTGGACAGCCCCAGCATTTT. The chain employs TRBV5-1 and TRBJ1-5; possibly TRBD1 for D (5 bases). The length of the CDR3 is 13 residues. Germline V lookup: CDR1 SGHRS, CDR2 YFSETQ. V shed 4 bases and J shed 7 bases, with 12 bases lying between them. Drawing the rest from reference TRBV5-1 and TRBJ1-5, the complete variable domain is KAGVTQTPRYLIKTRGQQVTLSCSPISGHRSVSWYQQTPGQGLQFLFEYFSETQRNKGNFPGRFSGRQFSNSRSEMNVSTLELGDSALYLCASSAQGGQPQHFGDGTRLSIL.

This chain links TRBV11-3 with TRBJ1-6, with 8 bases fitting TRBD1. CDR1 SGHNT and CDR2 YENEEA come from the germline V gene. V trimming: 0 bases; J trimming: 7 bases; junction bases outside the gene matches: 11. The CDR3 is made up of 18 amino acids. CDR3 nucleotide sequence: TGTGCCAGCAGCTTAGATGGTTTGGGACAGGAAGGAAATTCACCCCTCCACTTT. Its translation is CASSLDGLGQEGNSPLHF.

The chain joins TRBV5-8 to TRBJ2-3; TRBD1 agrees at 7 bases. CDR1 and CDR2 (germline): SGHTS, YDEGEE. The V segment lost 3 bases and the J segment 2 bases; nucleotides outside the gene matches: 3. The CDR3 sequence is 14 residues long. This CDR3 reads CASSWGQFTDTQYF. CDR3 bases: TGTGCCAGCAGCTGGGGACAGTTCACAGATACGCAGTATTTT.

This clone has more than one count but fewer than ten. J is TRBJ1-2 and V is TRBV7-9; D ambiguous. The CDR3 contains 14 residues. Germline V gene data show CDR1 as SEHNR and CDR2 as FQNEAQ (reference sequence). Between the trimmed V and J ends, which lost 5 bases and 4 bases, there was a span of 14 bases. This CDR3 reads CASSPLAGSYGYTF. The CDR3 DNA reads TGTGCCAGCAGCCCTCTAGCTGGGAGCTATGGCTACACCTTC.

The J gene is TRBJ2-3, the V gene TRBV7-2; D unclear. CDR3 size: 13 residues. In germline, CDR1 is SGHTA, CDR2 FQGNSA. Between the trimmed V and J ends, which lost 7 bases and 0 bases, there was a span of 8 bases. CDR3 sequence reads: CASTWPSTDTQYF. CDR3 sequence (DNA): TGTGCCAGCACATGGCCCAGCACAGATACGCAGTATTTT.

The table lists this clone with a few counts. The CDR3 coding sequence is TGTGCCAGCAGCCCGGCCCACAGGGGGGCATACATGAACACTGAAGCTTTCTTT. Protein: CASSPAHRGAYMNTEAFF. V and J are TRBV13 and TRBJ1-1; 8 bases line up with TRBD1. Germline trimming cut 5 bases from V and 0 bases from J; bases unmatched to any gene: 14. Germline V gene data show CDR1 as PRHDT and CDR2 as FYEKMQ (reference sequence). The CDR3 is 18 residues long.

This clone was seen only once. The V gene is TRBV28, the J gene TRBJ1-1; weak D call: TRBD1 (5 bases). Trimming stripped 11 bases from V and 4 bases from J, with 14 bases between. This CDR3 region has 12 residues. The germline CDR1 and CDR2 sequences are MDHEN and SYDVKM. The CDR3 loop is CARPLRGTEAFF. The DNA of the CDR3 is TGTGCCCGCCCCCTTAGGGGCACTGAAGCTTTCTTT.

The chain combines TRBV6-6 with TRBJ1-5; the D is unclear. Trimming left V 4 bases short and J 2 bases short, with 6 bases between. The CDR3 consists of 13 residues. CDR1 and CDR2 from the germline V gene are MNHNY and SVGAGI (reference sequence). The CDR3 region is CASSSIRNQPQHF. The CDR3 DNA reads as TGTGCCAGCAGTTCCATCCGCAATCAGCCCCAGCATTTT.

For the CDR3, the DNA is TGTGCCAGCTCACCTTCGGGCGGGTCGGGCTATGGCTACACCTTC. Translating it yields CASSPSGGSGYGYTF. The chain combines TRBV18 with TRBJ1-2; D gene ambiguous. The V gene lost 3 bases and the J gene lost 4 bases, with 15 bases spanning the gap. This CDR3 has 15 residues. Germline V gives CDR1 KGHSH, CDR2 LQKENI.

With respect to this clone: Different DNA sequences within this sample yield the same CDR3. The rearrangement uses TRBV4-1 and TRBJ1-5, with TRBD1 matching 9 bases. The J segment lost 4 bases and the V segment lost 0 bases, leaving 7 bases of the junction unmatched. This CDR3 spans 17 amino acids. CDR1 and CDR2 from the germline V gene are MGHRA and YSYEKL. CDR3 amino acids: CASSQDRGQGVNQPQHF. The CDR3 DNA is TGCGCCAGCAGCCAAGATCGGGGACAGGGAGTGAATCAGCCCCAGCATTTT.